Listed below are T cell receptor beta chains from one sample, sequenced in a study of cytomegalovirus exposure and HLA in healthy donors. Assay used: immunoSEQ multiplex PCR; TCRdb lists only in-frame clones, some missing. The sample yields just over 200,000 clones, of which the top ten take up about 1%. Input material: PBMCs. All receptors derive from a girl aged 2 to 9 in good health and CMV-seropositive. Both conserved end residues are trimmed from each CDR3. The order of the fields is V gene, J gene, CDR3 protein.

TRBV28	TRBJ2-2	ASMRVALYTGELF
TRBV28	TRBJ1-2	ASSPPTANYGYT
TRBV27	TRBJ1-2	ASSLSRTVNYGYT
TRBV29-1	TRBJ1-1	SARQVMNTEAF
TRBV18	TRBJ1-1	ASSQPTGGSSEAF
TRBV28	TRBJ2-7	ASSVNSGVLGASYEQY
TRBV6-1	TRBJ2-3	ASSEALASTDTQY
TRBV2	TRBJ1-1	AFRREANTEAF
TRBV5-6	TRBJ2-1	ASSPRIRTYEQF
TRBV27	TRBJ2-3	ASSLLVRSSTDTQY
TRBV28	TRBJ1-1	ASTLGTGVNTEAF
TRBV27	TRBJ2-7	ASSRLAGGTYEQY
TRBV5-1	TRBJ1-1	ASSLVQGRTEAF
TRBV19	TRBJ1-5	ASSLTVNQPQH
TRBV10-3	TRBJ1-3	ATAGGIGNTIY